This T cell receptor beta chain is drawn from a study of cytomegalovirus exposure and HLA in healthy donors. In the case of this clone: Its antigen is as yet unknown.

The PCR made use of 60 Vbeta and 13 Jbeta primers. Profiled with immunoSEQ multiplex PCR; TCRdb holds only in-frame clones, not every one. The sample has over 90,000 clones, around three quarters seen once. The length of the CDR3 is 12 residues. Germline V CDR1 and CDR2: SQVTM, ANQGSEA. V was trimmed by 5 bases and J by 4 bases, leaving 11 bases between them. Study conclusions and caveats: CMV serostatus was the only immune exposure information that was available. Indistinguishable V segments such as TRBV6-2 and TRBV6-3 were excluded. It was reported that the classifier diagnosed cytomegalovirus status with high specificity and sensitivity in both the original and validation cohorts. Later analysis reportedly placed an Asian-associated ancestry cluster below the approximately 680-donor mean in N-insertions.

This chain uses TRBV29-1 with TRBJ1-1; maybe TRBD1 (6 bases). This receptor was taken from a man between 45 and 60 years old in good health and CMV-seropositive. Source material: PBMCs. CDR3 in DNA: TGCAGCGTTCGACAGGTGGGCACTGAAGCTTTCTTT. Its translation is CSVRQVGTEAFF.